What follows are 21 T cell receptor beta chains derived from one specimen sequenced in a study of T cell responses to AZD1222 COVID-19 vaccine. Produced via immunoSEQ multiplex PCR; TCRdb's table is partial and in-frame only. There are 160,000 or so clones in the sample; approximately 87% occur only once, and roughly a tenth lies in the top ten. The material was peripheral blood, obtained 28 days after the second AZD1222 dose. The receptors here all came from an adult who received the AZD1222 COVID-19 vaccine.

This clone appeared a single time. The chain carries TRBV6-5 and TRBJ1-2; weak D call: TRBD1 (6 bases). The CDR3 totals 14 residues. The germline V and J ends were trimmed by 5 bases and 2 bases, with 12 bases remaining between them. Per germline, CDR1 MNHEY and CDR2 SVGAGI. The DNA for the CDR3 is TGTGCCAGCAGTATCCTGGGGGCAAACTATGGCTACACCTTC. This gives the protein CASSILGANYGYTF.

The rearrangement links TRBV4-1 to TRBJ2-1, with D possibly matching TRBD2 (6 bases). Germline V CDR1 and CDR2: MGHRA, YSYEKL. This CDR3 contains 16 residues. With 4 bases removed from V and 8 bases from J, the gap between germline ends came to 21 bases. DNA of the CDR3: TGCGCCAGCAGCCGTTTTCTTGTCGGGAGTCAAGATGAGCAGTTCTTC. The encoded protein is CASSRFLVGSQDEQFF.

This sequence joins TRBV9 and TRBJ1-2, with TRBD1 as a possible D gene (6 bases). This CDR3 has 16 residues. CDR1 SGDLS and CDR2 YYNGEE come from the germline V gene. Trimming stripped 0 bases from V and 4 bases from J, with 16 bases between. The CDR3 region is CASSVEGGGQLYGYTF. For the CDR3, the DNA is TGTGCCAGCAGCGTAGAGGGGGGTGGACAGCTCTATGGCTACACCTTC.

This CDR3 is CASSEAGGQETQYF. As DNA, the CDR3 is TGTGCCAGCAGTGAAGCAGGGGGCCAAGAGACCCAGTACTTC. The chain is built from TRBV6-1 and TRBJ2-5, with D perhaps matching TRBD1 (6 bases). The CDR3 covers 14 residues. Germline V gene sequence: CDR1 MNHNS, CDR2 SASEGT. V lost 0 bases to trimming and J lost 1 base, with 6 bases between them.

V gene TRBV3-1 (or the pseudogene TRBV3-2) combines with J gene TRBJ2-1; perhaps TRBD2 as D (5 bases). From germline, CDR1 is LGHDT and CDR2 YNNKEL (reference sequence). V was clipped by 4 bases and J by 2 bases, with 12 bases between them. This CDR3 has 15 residues. Written as DNA, the CDR3 is TGTGCCAGCAGCCGAGGATCCGGGGCCTACAATGAGCAGTTCTTC. This translates into CASSRGSGAYNEQFF.

The chain has TRBV5-1 and TRBJ2-5; a possible D gene is TRBD2 (6 bases). V was cut by 4 bases and J by 3 bases, with 13 bases left in between. This CDR3 contains 14 residues. Germline V gene sequence: CDR1 SGHRS, CDR2 YFSETQ. The CDR3 sequence: CASSPGTEKETQYF. CDR3 coding DNA: TGCGCCAGCAGCCCCGGGACTGAGAAAGAGACCCAGTACTTC.

This chain links TRBV28 with TRBJ1-3; tentatively, D is TRBD1 (6 bases). Germline V gene lookup returns CDR1 MDHEN and CDR2 SYDVKM. The CDR3 spans 16 residues. The germline V and J ends were trimmed by 6 bases and 0 bases, with 15 bases remaining between them. CDR3 nucleotide sequence: TGTGCCAGCAGGCTATCCGGGACAAACTCTGGAAACACCATATATTTT. Its translation: CASRLSGTNSGNTIYF.

This chain links TRBV25-1 with TRBJ2-7, with 7 bases aligning to TRBD1. CDR3 length: 14 amino acids. CDR1 MGHDK and CDR2 SYGVNS come from the germline V gene. After removal of 5 bases from V and 2 bases from J, the junction contained 6 bases not matched to a gene. The chain's CDR3 is CASSRRGSTYEQYF. In nucleotides, the CDR3 is TGTGCCAGCAGTCGCAGGGGGTCCACCTACGAGCAGTACTTC.

The V and J genes are TRBV4-3 and TRBJ1-5; D is unclear. V was trimmed by 0 bases and J by 7 bases, leaving 13 bases between them. The CDR3 has 15 amino acids. CDR1 and CDR2 from the germline V gene are LGHNA and YSLEER. The CDR3 DNA is TGCGCCAGCAGCCAAGATCGTGGGTTCTTACAGCCCCAGCATTTT. Amino acid sequence: CASSQDRGFLQPQHF.

The chain combines TRBV10-2 with TRBJ2-7; D not resolved. Trimming pared 8 bases from V and 0 bases from J, leaving 11 bases between. CDR3 length: 13 amino acids. Germline CDR1 WSHSY, CDR2 SAAADI. CDR3: CASATQSSYEQYF. The CDR3 coding sequence is TGCGCCAGCGCGACCCAAAGCTCCTACGAGCAGTACTTC.

The chain has TRBV5-1 and TRBJ2-5, with a possible D match to TRBD1 (5 bases). With 2 bases removed from V and 7 bases from J, the gap between germline ends came to 15 bases. The CDR3 totals 14 residues. The V gene's germline CDR1 is SGHRS and CDR2 YFSETQ. CDR3 amino acids: CASSFPQAQATQYF. Written as DNA, the CDR3 is TGCGCCAGCAGCTTCCCACAGGCCCAGGCGACCCAGTACTTC.

The chain is built from TRBV5-5 and TRBJ1-5; D may be TRBD1 (6 bases). Trimming removed 4 bases from V and 3 bases from J, with 14 bases in between. Per the germline V gene, CDR1 is SGHKS and CDR2 is YYEKEE (reference sequence). The CDR3 has 15 amino acids. The CDR3 DNA is TGTGCCAGCAGCCTGGCGGGGGCGTTCAATCAGCCCCAGCATTTT. Protein: CASSLAGAFNQPQHF.

Of note for this clone: This may be a read error: a much more frequent sequence differs by one nucleotide. The chain links TRBV11-1 to TRBJ2-2; 7 bases agree with TRBD1. The CDR3 consists of 14 residues. The germline gives CDR1 SGHAT, CDR2 FQDESV (reference sequence). V was pared by 5 bases and J by 1 base, with 1 base of the junction left unmatched. The CDR3 reads CASSRDRNTGELFF. The CDR3 DNA sequence: TGTGCCAGCAGCCGGGACAGGAACACCGGGGAGCTGTTTTTT.

The chain carries TRBV6-5 and TRBJ1-3; 8 nucleotides match TRBD1. CDR1 and CDR2 (germline): MNHEY, SVGAGI. V lost 6 bases to trimming and J lost 5 bases; unmatched junction nucleotides: 9. This CDR3 has 15 residues. Written as DNA, the CDR3 is TGTGCCAGCAGCTCGACAGGGGATCGACGAAACACCATATATTTT. Amino acids: CASSSTGDRRNTIYF.

This clone was picked up one time. The V gene is TRBV29-1, the J gene TRBJ2-1, with unresolved D. The CDR3 is 13 residues long. The V end lost 3 bases, the J end lost 4 bases, and 10 bases lay between the germline ends. Looked up from germline, CDR1 is SQVTM and CDR2 is ANQGSEA. CDR3 DNA sequence: TGCAGCGTTGATAGGTGGCCGTACAATGAGCAGTTCTTC. This encodes CSVDRWPYNEQFF.

The genes are TRBV30 and TRBJ1-4, with TRBD1 matching over 8 bases. The V gene end was trimmed by 2 bases and the J gene end by 8 bases; junction bases not matched to a gene: 10. This CDR3 is built from 15 residues. The germline CDR1 and CDR2 sequences are GTSNPN and SVGIG (reference sequence). The CDR3 bases are TGTGCCTGGAGTATCAGGACAGGGCAAAACGAAAAACTGTTTTTT. Amino acids: CAWSIRTGQNEKLFF. The whole variable domain, remainder taken from reference TRBV30 and TRBJ1-4, is SQTIHQWPATLVQPVGSPLSLECTVEGTSNPNLYWYRQAAGRGLQLLFYSVGIGQISSEVPQNLSASRPQDRQFILSSKKLLLSDSGFYLCAWSIRTGQNEKLFFGSGTQLSVL.

Only a few counts were recorded for this clone. This chain joins TRBV28 and TRBJ2-3; unclear D gene. CDR1 MDHEN and CDR2 SYDVKM come from the germline V gene. V was clipped by 6 bases and J by 2 bases, with 9 bases between them. The length of the CDR3 is 13 residues. CDR3 sequence: CASSRRFTDTQYF. The CDR3 DNA reads TGTGCCAGCAGCCGACGTTTCACAGATACGCAGTATTTT.

This clone was observed a few times. This chain joins TRBV4-1 and TRBJ2-2; 12 nucleotides match TRBD1. The CDR3 length is 18 residues. The J segment lost 0 bases and the V segment lost 5 bases, leaving 7 bases of the junction unmatched. Looked up from germline, CDR1 is MGHRA and CDR2 is YSYEKL. Here the CDR3 reads CASSTWDRGPANTGELFF. The DNA for the CDR3 is TGCGCCAGCAGCACTTGGGACAGGGGGCCCGCGAACACCGGGGAGCTGTTTTTT.

The chain uses TRBV6-6 and TRBJ1-2; unclear D gene. Trimming left V 4 bases short and J 4 bases short, with 16 bases between. This CDR3 is 15 amino acids long. Per the germline V gene, CDR1 is MNHNY and CDR2 is SVGAGI (reference sequence). CDR3 sequence (DNA): TGTGCCAGCAGTTTAACGGGAGGGAAGAGCTATGGCTACACCTTC. This codes for CASSLTGGKSYGYTF.

The genes are TRBV4-3 and TRBJ2-3, with a possible D match to TRBD2 (5 bases). Germline V gene sequence: CDR1 LGHNA, CDR2 YSLEER. Trimming removed 3 bases from V and 4 bases from J, with 14 bases in between. CDR3 size: 15 residues. The CDR3 loop reads CASSQSGPGADTQYF. The CDR3 DNA is TGCGCCAGCAGCCAGAGCGGTCCCGGGGCAGATACGCAGTATTTT.

V is TRBV28 and J is TRBJ1-2, with unresolved D. Germline CDR1 and CDR2: MDHEN and SYDVKM. The CDR3 loop spans 12 amino acids. V gave up 5 bases and J gave up 5 bases, with 9 bases separating them. The DNA of the CDR3 is TGTGCCAGCAGTACCCCCTCGTATGGCTACACCTTC. Protein: CASSTPSYGYTF.